This TCR beta chain was captured by sequencing in a study of read filtering for tumor transcriptome and immune sequencing. About the research overall: Among patients, roughly 17 were male and some 15 female, aged about 47 to 85 (mean around 68). RNA-seq yielded only roughly 80 to 1,300 TCR reads, IR-seq about 4.05 to 10.27 million. Study results and limitations: Correlation between methods rose after single-read clonotypes were removed.

Trimming cost V 7 bases and J 4 bases, with 17 bases left between them. This CDR3 is 15 amino acids long. Looked up from germline, CDR1 is MNHEY and CDR2 is SVGEGT. From around 440 ng of RNA, a library with molecular barcoded alpha/delta and beta/gamma adaptors was made. From the reads, TCRdb called clonotypes with MiXCR, one entry per CDR3 protein. The sample consists of 48,000 or so distinct CDR3 sequences, 15% to 20% of them appearing once. This clonotype was recorded at least ten times. Its antigen is undetermined. The sample was a population of CD138-negative cells sorted from bone marrow. This receptor was identified in a donor aged 40 or over with multiple myeloma. The chain employs TRBV6-2 or TRBV6-3 and TRBJ1-5; tentative D call: TRBD1 (6 bases). CDR3 protein: CASIQGRSRNQPQHF. The CDR3 region has the DNA TGTGCCAGCATCCAGGGGCGGTCGAGGAATCAGCCCCAGCATTTT.